Sequencing of this T cell receptor beta chain was carried out in a study of blood T cell repertoires in COVID-19. Across the whole study: COVID-19 samples from acute and convalescent phases originated in the United States, Italy and Spain.

Using immunoSEQ multiplex PCR, the repertoire was profiled, and TCRdb retains in-frame clones only, with some absent. Counted here are fewer than 300,000 clones, about 89% occurring once; the ten biggest clones make up approximately 9%. This clone came up a few times. The sample comprised PBMCs or T cells enriched from blood (not recorded which). This receptor was identified in a man between 35 and 55 years old who had recovered from COVID-19.

CDR3 bases: TGTGCCAGCAGCGTAAAACGGGACAGCAAGAATGGCTACACCTTC. The encoded protein is CASSVKRDSKNGYTF. The rearrangement links TRBV7-8 to TRBJ1-2, with 7 bases aligning to TRBD1. The CDR3 loop spans 15 amino acids. From germline, CDR1 is SGHVS and CDR2 FQNEAQ. Trimming took 5 bases from V and 6 from J; bases not matched to a gene: 12. Full variable domain (outside the CDR3, taken from reference TRBV7-8 and TRBJ1-2): GAGVSQSPRYKVAKRGQDVALRCDPISGHVSLFWYQQALGQGPEFLTYFQNEAQLDKSGLPSDRFFAERPEGSVSTLKIQRTQQEDSAVYLCASSVKRDSKNGYTFGSGTRLTVV.